The 18 T cell receptor beta chains reported below all come from one sample, sequenced in a study of blood T cell repertoires in COVID-19. Sequencing was performed with immunoSEQ multiplex PCR; in TCRdb, only in-frame clones are kept and a portion is missing. The table shows 400,000 to 550,000 clones, with 75% to 90% occurring only once. Sequencing was performed on peripheral blood. Every receptor here comes from a woman aged 25 to 39 with acute or convalescent COVID-19.

The chain has TRBV20-1 and TRBJ1-6; no clear D. Germline V gene data show CDR1 as DFQATT and CDR2 as SNEGSKA (reference sequence). The CDR3 is 14 amino acids. V lost 4 bases and J lost 10, with 17 bases in between. The CDR3, as DNA: TGCAGTGCTACTGACCGAACAAAGTCGTCACCCCTCCACTTT. Residues: CSATDRTKSSPLHF.

This chain links TRBV9 with TRBJ2-7, with D tentatively TRBD2 (5 bases). Trimming cost V 0 bases and J 2 bases, with 9 bases left between them. Germline V gives CDR1 SGDLS, CDR2 YYNGEE. The CDR3 sequence is 14 residues long. The CDR3 nucleotides are TGTGCCAGCAGCGTAGATCCTAGCACCTACGAGCAGTACTTC. Translated, it gives CASSVDPSTYEQYF.

V is TRBV15 and J is TRBJ2-5; D is unresolved. Trimming stripped 0 bases from V and 5 bases from J, with 7 bases between. Germline assignment: CDR1 LNHNV and CDR2 YYDKDF (reference sequence). This CDR3 spans 13 amino acids. This chain's CDR3 is CATSRDLVETQYF. The DNA for the CDR3 is TGTGCCACCAGCAGAGATCTAGTGGAGACCCAGTACTTC.

This chain uses TRBV3-1 (or the pseudogene TRBV3-2) with TRBJ2-6, with 10 nucleotides matching TRBD1. Germline loops: CDR1 LGHDT, CDR2 YNNKEL (reference sequence). V gave up 6 bases and J gave up 2 bases; unmatched junction bases: 13. This CDR3 has 19 residues. CDR3 protein: CASRNRDRGYFAGANVLTF. The CDR3 region has the DNA TGTGCCAGCAGGAACCGGGACAGGGGTTATTTTGCTGGGGCCAACGTCCTGACTTTC.

This clone was seen more than once but under ten times. The chain combines TRBV9 with TRBJ1-6; D unclear. Germline V gene data show CDR1 as SGDLS and CDR2 as YYNGEE. The CDR3 has 15 amino acids. V was trimmed by 0 bases and J by 8 bases, leaving 12 bases between them. CDR3 nucleotides: TGTGCCAGCAGCGTAGATCCCCGGCGGGATTCACCCCTCCACTTT. Its translation: CASSVDPRRDSPLHF.

The chain employs TRBV4-1 and TRBJ1-3; D remains unclear. The CDR3 is made up of 17 amino acids. Between the trimmed V and J ends, which lost 0 bases and 2 bases, there was a span of 14 bases. Germline CDR1 and CDR2: MGHRA and YSYEKL. The CDR3 protein is CASSQETSGGPGNTIYF. As DNA, the CDR3 is TGCGCCAGCAGCCAAGAGACATCAGGTGGCCCTGGAAACACCATATATTTT.

The genes are TRBV7-6 and TRBJ1-1; 8 bases align to TRBD1. Germline V CDR1 and CDR2: SGHVS, FNYEAQ. The CDR3 totals 15 residues. After removal of 1 base from V and 4 bases from J, the junction contained 5 bases not matched to a gene. CDR3 bases: TGTGCCAGCAGCTTAGGGACAGGGCAGGGCACTGAAGCTTTCTTT. Protein product: CASSLGTGQGTEAFF. The full variable domain, in which reference TRBV7-6 and TRBJ1-1 provide the parts outside the CDR3, is GAGVSQSPRYKVTKRGQDVALRCDPISGHVSLYWYRQALGQGPEFLTYFNYEAQQDKSGLPNDRFSAERPEGSISTLTIQRTEQRDSAMYRCASSLGTGQGTEAFFGQGTRLTVV.

The CDR3 protein is CASSGLGRGITGELFF. The CDR3 DNA reads TGTGCCAGCAGTGGGTTGGGCAGGGGAATCACCGGGGAGCTGTTTTTT. The chain has TRBV2 and TRBJ2-2; TRBD1 might be the D (6 bases). The CDR3 has 16 residues. V was trimmed by 4 bases and J by 4 bases, leaving 16 bases between them. Per the germline V gene, CDR1 is SNHLY and CDR2 is FYNNEI.

The chain couples TRBV5-1 to TRBJ1-1; no reliable D call. Germline CDR1 SGHRS, CDR2 YFSETQ. Between the trimmed V and J ends, which lost 7 bases and 0 bases, there was a span of 10 bases. CDR3 length: 13 amino acids. DNA for the CDR3: TGCGCCAGCTCATACGGGATGAACACTGAAGCTTTCTTT. It yields the protein CASSYGMNTEAFF.

V is TRBV6-1 and J is TRBJ2-1; D perhaps matches TRBD1 (5 bases). Germline V gene data show CDR1 as MNHNS and CDR2 as SASEGT. Trimming pared 4 bases from V and 6 bases from J, leaving 19 bases between. The CDR3 contains 16 residues. In DNA form, the CDR3 reads TGTGCCAGCAGTGCATCTGTGGGGATAGGGGCCAATGAGCAGTTCTTC. Its protein product is CASSASVGIGANEQFF.

V and J are TRBV12-3 or TRBV12-4 and TRBJ2-1; the D is unclear. The CDR3 spans 12 residues. Trimming pared 4 bases from V and 7 bases from J, leaving 8 bases between. CDR3 nucleotide sequence: TGTGCCAGCAGTTATTTGAGTAATGAGCAGTTCTTC. Its translation is CASSYLSNEQFF.

The chain is built from TRBV2 and TRBJ2-1; no clear D. Trimming took 4 bases from V and 4 from J, leaving 14 bases between them. CDR3 length: 15 residues. Germline assignment: CDR1 SNHLY and CDR2 FYNNEI. CDR3 nucleotide sequence: TGTGCCAGCAGTGCAACAACAGACCCTTACAATGAGCAGTTCTTC. Protein: CASSATTDPYNEQFF.

The rearrangement joins TRBV11-2 to TRBJ1-2, with D unclear. The germline CDR1 and CDR2 sequences are SGHAT and FQNNGV. V lost 1 base and J 6 bases, leaving 12 bases between the germline ends. This CDR3 has 14 amino acids. This CDR3 is CASSLGGDSNGYTF. CDR3 DNA: TGTGCCAGCAGCTTAGGCGGAGATTCAAATGGCTACACCTTC.

This chain uses TRBV4-1 with TRBJ1-3, with a tentative D call TRBD1 (5 bases). Trimming shortened V by 3 bases and J by 4 bases, and 10 bases separated the two germline ends. Germline V gene sequence: CDR1 MGHRA, CDR2 YSYEKL. This CDR3 is 14 amino acids long. CDR3 sequence (DNA): TGCGCCAGCAGCCAGGGGCGGTCAGGAAACACCATATATTTT. Translating it yields CASSQGRSGNTIYF.

The rearrangement joins TRBV11-2 to TRBJ1-1; D gene unclear. The CDR3 sequence is 11 residues long. Between the trimmed V and J ends, which lost 2 bases and 6 bases, there was a span of 4 bases. Looked up from germline, CDR1 is SGHAT and CDR2 is FQNNGV. The CDR3 DNA reads as TGTGCCAGCAGCTTAATAGCTGAAGCTTTCTTT. Amino acid sequence: CASSLIAEAFF.

This clone was observed once. This chain connects TRBV21-1 to TRBJ1-1. TRBV21-1 counts as a pseudogene. The CDR3 runs 13 residues. CDR3 DNA sequence: TGTGCCAGCAGCTTTGGGGAGGCCACTGAAGCTTTCTTT. Its protein product is CASSFGEATEAFF.

V usage is TRBV6-2 or TRBV6-3 and J usage is TRBJ2-2; 8 bases map to TRBD1. Looked up from germline, CDR1 is MNHEY and CDR2 is SVGEGT. The CDR3 spans 18 residues. The ends lost 6 bases at V and 3 bases at J; junction bases unmatched: 15. Here the CDR3 reads CASSPIATDRVDTGELFF. CDR3 coding DNA: TGTGCCAGCAGCCCGATCGCCACGGACAGGGTGGACACCGGGGAGCTGTTTTTT.

CDR3 DNA: TGTGCCTGGAGTCGGGGGTTTAATAACGAGCAGTACTTC. It specifies CAWSRGFNNEQYF. The chain uses TRBV30 and TRBJ2-7; D is perhaps TRBD2 (6 bases). The ends were cut back, 2 bases at V and 5 bases at J, with 13 bases in the middle. This CDR3 has 13 residues. Germline V gene data show CDR1 as GTSNPN and CDR2 as SVGIG (reference sequence).